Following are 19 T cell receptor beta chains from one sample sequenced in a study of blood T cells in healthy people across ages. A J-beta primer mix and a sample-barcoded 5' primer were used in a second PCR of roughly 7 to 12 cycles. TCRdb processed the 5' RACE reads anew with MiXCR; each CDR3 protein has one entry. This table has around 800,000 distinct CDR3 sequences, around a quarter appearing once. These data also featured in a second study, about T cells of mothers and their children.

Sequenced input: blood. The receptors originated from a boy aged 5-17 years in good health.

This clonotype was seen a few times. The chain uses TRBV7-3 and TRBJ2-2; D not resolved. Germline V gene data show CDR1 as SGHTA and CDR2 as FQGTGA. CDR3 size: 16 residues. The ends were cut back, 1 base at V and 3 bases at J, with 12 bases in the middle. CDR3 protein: CASSLKPQPYTGELFF. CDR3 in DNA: TGTGCCAGCAGCTTAAAGCCCCAGCCGTACACCGGGGAGCTGTTTTTT.

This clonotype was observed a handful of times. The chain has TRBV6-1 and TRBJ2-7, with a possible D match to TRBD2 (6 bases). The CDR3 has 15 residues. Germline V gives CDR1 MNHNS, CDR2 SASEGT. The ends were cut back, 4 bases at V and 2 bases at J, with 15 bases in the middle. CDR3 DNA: TGTGCCAGCAGTGCCTCAGGGTGGGGGGCCTACGAGCAGTACTTC. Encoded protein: CASSASGWGAYEQYF.

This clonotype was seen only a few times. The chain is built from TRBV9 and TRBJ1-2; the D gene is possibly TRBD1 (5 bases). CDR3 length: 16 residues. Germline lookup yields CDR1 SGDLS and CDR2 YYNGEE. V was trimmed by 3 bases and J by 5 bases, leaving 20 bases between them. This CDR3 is CASSAVEGRGPYGYTF. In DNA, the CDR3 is TGTGCCAGCAGCGCCGTGGAGGGGAGGGGTCCGTATGGCTACACCTTC.

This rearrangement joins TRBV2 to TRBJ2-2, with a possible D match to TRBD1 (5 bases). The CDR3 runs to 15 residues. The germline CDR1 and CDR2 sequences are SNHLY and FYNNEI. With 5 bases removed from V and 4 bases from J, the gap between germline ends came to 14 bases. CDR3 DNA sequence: TGTGCCAGCAGTACACAGACAGCTTCCACCGGGGAGCTGTTTTTT. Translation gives CASSTQTASTGELFF.

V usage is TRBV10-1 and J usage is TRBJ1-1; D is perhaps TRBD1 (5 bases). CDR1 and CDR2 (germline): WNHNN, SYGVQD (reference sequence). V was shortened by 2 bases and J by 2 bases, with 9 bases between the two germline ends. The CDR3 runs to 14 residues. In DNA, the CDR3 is TGCGCCAGCAGTGAGGGGCAGGGTAACACTGAAGCTTTCTTT. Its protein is CASSEGQGNTEAFF.

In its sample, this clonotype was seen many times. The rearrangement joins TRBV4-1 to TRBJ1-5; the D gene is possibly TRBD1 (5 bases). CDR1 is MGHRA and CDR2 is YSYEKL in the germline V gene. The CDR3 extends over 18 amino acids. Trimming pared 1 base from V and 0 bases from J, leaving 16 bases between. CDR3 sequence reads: CASSQGGSGRHSNQPQHF. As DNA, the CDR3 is TGCGCCAGCAGCCAAGGGGGGTCTGGACGACATAGCAATCAGCCCCAGCATTTT.

CDR3 region: CASRATGATYEQYF. CDR3 DNA: TGTGCCAGCAGGGCGACAGGGGCAACCTACGAGCAGTACTTC. The chain carries TRBV12-3 or TRBV12-4 and TRBJ2-7; TRBD1 agrees at 8 bases. This CDR3 region has 14 residues. V lost 6 bases, J lost 2 bases, and 6 bases stayed unmatched.

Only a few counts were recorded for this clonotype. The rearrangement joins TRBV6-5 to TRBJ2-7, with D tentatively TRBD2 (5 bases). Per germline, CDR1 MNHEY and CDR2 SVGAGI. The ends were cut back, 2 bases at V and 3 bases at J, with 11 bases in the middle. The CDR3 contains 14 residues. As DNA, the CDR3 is TGTGCCAGCAGTTACGTCGGGATGCACTACGAGCAGTACTTC. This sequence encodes CASSYVGMHYEQYF.

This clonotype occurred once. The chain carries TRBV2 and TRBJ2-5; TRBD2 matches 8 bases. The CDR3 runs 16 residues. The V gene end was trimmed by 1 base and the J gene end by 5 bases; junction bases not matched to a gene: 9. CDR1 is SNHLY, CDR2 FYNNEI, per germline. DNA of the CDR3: TGTGCCAGCAGTGAAGAGGCGGGGGGCGCGGGGGAGACCCAGTACTTC. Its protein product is CASSEEAGGAGETQYF.

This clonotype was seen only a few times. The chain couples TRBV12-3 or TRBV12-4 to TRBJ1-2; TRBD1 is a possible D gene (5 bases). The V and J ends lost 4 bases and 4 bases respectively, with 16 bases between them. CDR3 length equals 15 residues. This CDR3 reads CASSSRGPGIYGYTF. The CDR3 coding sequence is TGTGCCAGCAGTTCTAGAGGGCCAGGGATCTATGGCTACACCTTC.

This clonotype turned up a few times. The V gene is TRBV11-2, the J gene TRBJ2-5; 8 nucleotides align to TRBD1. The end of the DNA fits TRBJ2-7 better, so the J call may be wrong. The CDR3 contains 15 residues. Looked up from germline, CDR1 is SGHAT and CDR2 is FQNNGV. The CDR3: CASSVGTGAAYEQYF. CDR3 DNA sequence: TGTGCCAGCAGCGTAGGGACAGGCGCTGCCTACGAGCAGTACTTC.

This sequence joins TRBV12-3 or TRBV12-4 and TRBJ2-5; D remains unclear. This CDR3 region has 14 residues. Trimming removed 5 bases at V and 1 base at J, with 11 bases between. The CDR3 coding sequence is TGTGCCAGCAGTAGCCGTGTCGCCCAAGAGACCCAGTACTTC. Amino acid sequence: CASSSRVAQETQYF.

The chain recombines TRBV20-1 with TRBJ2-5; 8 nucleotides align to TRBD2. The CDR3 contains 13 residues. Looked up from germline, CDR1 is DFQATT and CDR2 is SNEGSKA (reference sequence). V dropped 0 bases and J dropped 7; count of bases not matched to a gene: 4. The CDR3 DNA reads TGCAGTGCTAGAGAAGGGACTAGAGGGACCCAGTACTTC. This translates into CSAREGTRGTQYF.

The CDR3 DNA reads TGCGCCAGCAGCCACCCGGCGGAGACCCAGTACTTC. Translated, it gives CASSHPAETQYF. The rearrangement uses TRBV4-1 and TRBJ2-5; D call uncertain. The CDR3 has 12 residues. V lost 3 bases and J lost 5, with 7 bases in between. Per germline, CDR1 MGHRA and CDR2 YSYEKL.

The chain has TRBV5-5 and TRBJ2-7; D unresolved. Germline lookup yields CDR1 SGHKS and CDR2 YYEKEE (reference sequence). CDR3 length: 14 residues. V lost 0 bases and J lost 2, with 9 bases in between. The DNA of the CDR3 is TGTGCCAGCAGCTTGGGTGCAGCCGCCTACGAGCAGTACTTC. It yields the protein CASSLGAAAYEQYF.

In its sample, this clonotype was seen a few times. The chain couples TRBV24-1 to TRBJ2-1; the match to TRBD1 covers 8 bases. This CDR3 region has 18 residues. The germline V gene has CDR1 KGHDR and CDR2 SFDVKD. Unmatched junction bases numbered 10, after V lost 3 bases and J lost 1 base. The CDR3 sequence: CATSDEHPGQGSYNEQFF. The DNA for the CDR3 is TGTGCCACCAGTGATGAACATCCTGGACAGGGTTCCTACAATGAGCAGTTCTTC.

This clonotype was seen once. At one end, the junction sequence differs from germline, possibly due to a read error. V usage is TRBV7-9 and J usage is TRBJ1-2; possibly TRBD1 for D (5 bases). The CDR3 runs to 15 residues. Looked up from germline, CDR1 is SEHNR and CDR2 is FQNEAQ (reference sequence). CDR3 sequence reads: CASSFFSGRENGYTF. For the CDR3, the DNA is TGCGCCAGCAGCTTTTTTTCAGGGAGGGAGAATGGCTACACCTTC.

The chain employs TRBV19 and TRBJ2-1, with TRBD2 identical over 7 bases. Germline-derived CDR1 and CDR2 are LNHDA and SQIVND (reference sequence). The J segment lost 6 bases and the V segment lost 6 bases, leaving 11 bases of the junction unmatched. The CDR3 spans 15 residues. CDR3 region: CASSPRSGILNEQFF. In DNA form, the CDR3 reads TGTGCCAGTAGCCCGAGAAGCGGGATCCTCAATGAGCAGTTCTTC.

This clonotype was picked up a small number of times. The DNA for the CDR3 is TGTGCCAGCTCACCACCGCAAGGGAGTTATGGTGAAGCTTTCTTT. It yields the protein CASSPPQGSYGEAFF. V is TRBV18 and J is TRBJ1-1, with D unclear. CDR1 KGHSH and CDR2 LQKENI come from the germline V gene. The CDR3 sequence is 15 residues long. V lost 0 bases and J lost 7, with 15 bases in between.